This T cell receptor beta chain was retrieved from a study of a mutant IDH1 vaccine in newly diagnosed glioma. Overall study context: Investigators started vaccination 4-6 weeks after radiotherapy alone, or with temozolomide cycles. Antecedent treatment encompassed radiotherapy, temozolomide, or their combination; the majority received both. Treated individuals were around 60% male and around 40% female, averaging 40.4 years of age.

With regard to this clone: Its antigen remains unknown.

Germline lookup yields CDR1 SGHVS and CDR2 FQNEAQ. The CDR3 is 14 amino acids. V gave up 6 bases and J gave up 2 bases, with 13 bases separating them. Sequencing was performed with immunoSEQ multiplex PCR; in TCRdb, only in-frame clones are kept and a portion is missing. In the table there are tens of thousands of clones, over 75% of which are singletons. Sample time point: week 47, end of study. What each vaccine dose contained was 300 ug of mutant IDH1 20-mer peptide, accompanied by topical imiquimod. Each donor presented with a new WHO grade 3 or 4 astrocytoma that tested IDH1-mutant and showed ATRX loss.

The genes are TRBV7-8 and TRBJ1-1; D gene uncertain. This sample comprised PBMCs, obtained from a glioma patient whose treatment included an IDH1 peptide vaccine. This receptor was identified in a middle-aged man with glioma. CDR3: CASSREGGNTEAFF. The CDR3 DNA follows: TGTGCCAGCAGTCGAGAAGGCGGAAACACTGAAGCTTTCTTT.